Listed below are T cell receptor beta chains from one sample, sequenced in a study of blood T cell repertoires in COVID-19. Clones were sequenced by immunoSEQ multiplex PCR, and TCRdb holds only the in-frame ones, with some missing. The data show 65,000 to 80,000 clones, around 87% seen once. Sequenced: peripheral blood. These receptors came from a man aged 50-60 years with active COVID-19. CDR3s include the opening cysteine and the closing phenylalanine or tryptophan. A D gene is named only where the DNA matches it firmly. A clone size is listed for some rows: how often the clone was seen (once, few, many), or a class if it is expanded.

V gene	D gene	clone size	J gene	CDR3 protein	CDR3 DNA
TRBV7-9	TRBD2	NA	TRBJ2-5	CASSHLGGEETQYF	TGTGCCAGCAGCCACCTTGGGGGGGAAGAGACCCAGTACTTC
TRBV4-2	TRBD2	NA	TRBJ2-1	CASSQEWLAGHNEQFF	TGTGCCAGCAGCCAAGAGTGGCTAGCGGGACACAATGAGCAGTTCTTC
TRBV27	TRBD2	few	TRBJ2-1	CASTSPSGSYNEQFF	TGTGCCAGCACCTCCCCTAGCGGCTCCTACAATGAGCAGTTCTTC
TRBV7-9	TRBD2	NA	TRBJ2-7	CASSSSGGLSYEQYF	TGTGCCAGCAGCTCTAGCGGGGGATTATCCTACGAGCAGTACTTC
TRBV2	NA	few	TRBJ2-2	CASGRDGGNTGELFF	TGTGCCAGCGGCCGGGACGGGGGGAACACCGGGGAGCTGTTTTTT
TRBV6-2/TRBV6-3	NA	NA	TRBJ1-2	CASSYSYAYTF	TGTGCCAGCAGTTACTCCTACGCCTACACCTTC
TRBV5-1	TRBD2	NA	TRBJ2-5	CASSLEGLGRETQYF	TGCGCCAGCAGCTTGGAGGGACTAGGTCGAGAGACCCAGTACTTC
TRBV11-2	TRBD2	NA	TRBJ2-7	CASSPGGAGGSTVQYF	TGTGCCAGCAGCCCCGGAGGTGCGGGAGGGTCTACGGTGCAGTACTTC
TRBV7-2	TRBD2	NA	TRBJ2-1	CASSRTSGRIVDNEQFF	TGTGCCAGCAGCCGGACCAGCGGGAGAATAGTAGACAATGAGCAGTTCTTC
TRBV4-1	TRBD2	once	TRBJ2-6	CASSQDLAGESGANVLTF	TGCGCCAGCAGCCAAGATCTAGCGGGAGAATCTGGGGCCAACGTCCTGACTTTC
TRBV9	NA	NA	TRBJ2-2	CASSLQGTGELFF	TGTGCCAGCAGCTTACAGGGTACCGGGGAGCTGTTTTTT
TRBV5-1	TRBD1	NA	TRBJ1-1	CASSLMTGAMNTEAFF	TGCGCCAGCAGCCTCATGACAGGGGCGATGAACACTGAAGCTTTCTTT
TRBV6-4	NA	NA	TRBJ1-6	CASITWCSPLHF	TGTGCCAGCATAACATGGTGTTCACCCCTCCACTTT
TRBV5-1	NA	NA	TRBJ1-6	CASSLEQPSPLHF	TGCGCCAGCAGCTTGGAACAGCCTTCACCCCTCCACTTT
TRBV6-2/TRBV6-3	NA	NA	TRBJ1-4	CASSYGQGNEKLFF	TGTGCCAGCAGTTACGGGCAGGGGAATGAAAAACTGTTTTTT
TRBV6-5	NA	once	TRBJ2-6	CASSLRVSGANVLTF	TGTGCCAGCAGTTTGCGGGTCTCTGGGGCCAACGTCCTGACTTTC
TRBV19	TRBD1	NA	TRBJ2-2	CASSPIPGQGDTGELFF	TGTGCCAGTAGTCCCATCCCGGGACAGGGGGACACCGGGGAGCTGTTTTTT
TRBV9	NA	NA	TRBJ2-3	CASSSPVGWSASTDTQYF	TGTGCCAGCAGCTCCCCAGTAGGTTGGAGCGCTAGCACAGATACGCAGTATTTT
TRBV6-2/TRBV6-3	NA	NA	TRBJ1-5	CASSYSTGYSNQPQHF	TGTGCCAGCAGTTACTCTACAGGTTATAGCAATCAGCCCCAGCATTTT
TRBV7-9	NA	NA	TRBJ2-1	CASSFAQLGGGQFF	TGTGCCAGCAGCTTCGCCCAACTAGGAGGAGGCCAGTTCTTC
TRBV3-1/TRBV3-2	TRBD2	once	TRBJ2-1	CASSQEAGGPYEQFF	TGTGCCAGCAGCCAAGAAGCGGGAGGGCCCTATGAGCAGTTCTTC
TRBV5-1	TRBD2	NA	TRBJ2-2	CASSLTSGNTGELFF	TGCGCCAGCAGCCTCACTAGCGGTAACACCGGGGAGCTGTTTTTT
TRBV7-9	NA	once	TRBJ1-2	CASSQSRDGYTF	TGTGCCAGCAGCCAAAGCCGAGATGGCTACACCTTC
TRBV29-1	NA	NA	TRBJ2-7	CSAGGSGEQYF	TGCAGCGCCGGGGGATCAGGCGAGCAGTACTTC
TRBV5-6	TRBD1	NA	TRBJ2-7	CASSLRQGAYEQYF	TGTGCCAGCAGCTTGAGGCAGGGGGCTTACGAGCAGTACTTC
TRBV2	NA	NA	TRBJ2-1	CASSAQASSYNEQFF	TGTGCCAGCAGTGCACAGGCAAGCTCCTACAATGAGCAGTTCTTC
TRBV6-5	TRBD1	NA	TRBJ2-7	CASGGTGPYEQYF	TGTGCCAGCGGAGGGACAGGGCCCTACGAGCAGTACTTC
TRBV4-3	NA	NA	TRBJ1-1	CASSRSHRAGTEAFF	TGCGCCAGCAGCCGATCCCACCGGGCGGGGACTGAAGCTTTCTTT
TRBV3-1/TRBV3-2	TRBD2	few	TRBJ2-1	CASSQAGGLNEQFF	TGTGCCAGCAGCCAAGCGGGGGGGCTCAATGAGCAGTTCTTC
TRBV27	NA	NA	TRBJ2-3	CASSTLRRGSGDTQYF	TGTGCCAGCAGTACCCTCCGGCGGGGCTCGGGAGATACGCAGTATTTT
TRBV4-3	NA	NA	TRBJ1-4	CASSQDLGGEKLFF	TGCGCCAGCAGCCAAGATCTCGGAGGGGAAAAACTGTTTTTT
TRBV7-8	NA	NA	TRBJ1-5	CASSSTQPNQPQHF	TGTGCCAGCAGCTCGACTCAGCCCAATCAGCCCCAGCATTTT
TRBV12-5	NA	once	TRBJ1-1	CASQKEVATEAFF	TGTGCTAGCCAAAAGGAGGTTGCCACTGAAGCTTTCTTT
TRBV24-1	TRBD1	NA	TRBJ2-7	CATSDYGDRESEQYF	TGTGCCACCAGTGATTACGGGGACAGGGAGAGCGAGCAGTACTTC
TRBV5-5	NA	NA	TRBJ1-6	CASSRQVSNSPLHF	TGTGCCAGCAGCCGACAGGTCTCGAATTCACCCCTCCACTTT
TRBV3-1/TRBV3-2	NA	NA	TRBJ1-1	CASRGGTEAFF	TGTGCCAGCCGGGGGGGCACTGAAGCTTTCTTT
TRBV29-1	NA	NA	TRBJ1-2	CSVESRLSYGYTF	TGCAGCGTTGAATCCAGACTGAGCTATGGCTACACCTTC
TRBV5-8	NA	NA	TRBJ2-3	CASSRDSTSTDTQYF	TGTGCCAGCAGCAGGGACTCGACTAGCACAGATACGCAGTATTTT
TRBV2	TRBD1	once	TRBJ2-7	CASSEGSGQGYEQYF	TGTGCCAGCAGTGAAGGGTCGGGACAGGGATACGAGCAGTACTTC
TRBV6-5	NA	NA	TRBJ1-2	CASSYSGSNGYTF	TGTGCCAGCAGTTACTCAGGGAGCAATGGCTACACCTTC
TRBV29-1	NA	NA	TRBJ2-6	CSATRSGANVLTF	TGCAGCGCCACGCGCTCTGGGGCCAACGTCCTGACTTTC
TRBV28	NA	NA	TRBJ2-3	CASSFRGTGTDTQYF	TGTGCCAGCAGTTTTAGGGGCACTGGGACAGATACGCAGTATTTT
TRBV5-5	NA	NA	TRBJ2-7	CASSLGESYEQYF	TGTGCCAGCAGCTTGGGGGAGTCCTACGAGCAGTACTTC
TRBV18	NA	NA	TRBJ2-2	CASSQMVAANTGELFF	TGTGCCAGCTCACAAATGGTAGCCGCGAACACCGGGGAGCTGTTTTTT